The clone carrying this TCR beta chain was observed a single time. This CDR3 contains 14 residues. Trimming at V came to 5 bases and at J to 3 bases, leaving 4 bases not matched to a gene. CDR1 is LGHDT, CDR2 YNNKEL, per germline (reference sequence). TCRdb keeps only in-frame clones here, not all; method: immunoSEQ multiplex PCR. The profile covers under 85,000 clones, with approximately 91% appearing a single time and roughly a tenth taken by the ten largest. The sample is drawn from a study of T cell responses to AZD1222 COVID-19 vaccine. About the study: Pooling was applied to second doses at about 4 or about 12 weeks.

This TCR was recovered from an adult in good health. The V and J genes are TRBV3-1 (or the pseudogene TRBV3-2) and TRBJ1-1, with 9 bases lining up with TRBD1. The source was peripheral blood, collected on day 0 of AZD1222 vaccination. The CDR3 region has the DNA TGTGCCAGCAGCAAACAGGGGGCGGACACTGAAGCTTTCTTT. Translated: CASSKQGADTEAFF.